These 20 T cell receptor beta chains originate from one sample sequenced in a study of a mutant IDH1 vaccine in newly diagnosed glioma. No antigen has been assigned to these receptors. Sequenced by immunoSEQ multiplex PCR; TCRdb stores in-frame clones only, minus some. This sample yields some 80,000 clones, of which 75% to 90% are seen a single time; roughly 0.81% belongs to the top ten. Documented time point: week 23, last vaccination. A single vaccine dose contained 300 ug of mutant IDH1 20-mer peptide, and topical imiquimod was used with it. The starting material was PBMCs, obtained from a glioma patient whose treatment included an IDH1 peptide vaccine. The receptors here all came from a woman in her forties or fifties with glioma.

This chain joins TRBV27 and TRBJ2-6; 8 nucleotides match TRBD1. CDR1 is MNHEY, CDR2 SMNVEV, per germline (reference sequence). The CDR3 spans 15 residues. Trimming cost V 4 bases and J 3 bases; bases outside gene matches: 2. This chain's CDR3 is CASSSTGDGANVLTF. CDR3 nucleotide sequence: TGTGCCAGCAGTTCGACAGGGGATGGGGCCAACGTCCTGACTTTC.

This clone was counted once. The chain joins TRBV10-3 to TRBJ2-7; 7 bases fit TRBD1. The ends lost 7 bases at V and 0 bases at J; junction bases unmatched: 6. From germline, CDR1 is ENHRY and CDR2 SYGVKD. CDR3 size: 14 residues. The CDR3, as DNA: TGTGCCATCAAGCCAGGGGGTTCCTCCTACGAGCAGTACTTC. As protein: CAIKPGGSSYEQYF.

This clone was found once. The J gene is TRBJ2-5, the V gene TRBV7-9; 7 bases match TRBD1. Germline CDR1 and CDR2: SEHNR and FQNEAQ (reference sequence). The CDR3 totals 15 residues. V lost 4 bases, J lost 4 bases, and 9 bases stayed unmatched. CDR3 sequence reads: CASSYTRGLGETQYF. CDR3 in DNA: TGTGCCAGCAGCTATACGAGGGGGCTGGGAGAGACCCAGTACTTC.

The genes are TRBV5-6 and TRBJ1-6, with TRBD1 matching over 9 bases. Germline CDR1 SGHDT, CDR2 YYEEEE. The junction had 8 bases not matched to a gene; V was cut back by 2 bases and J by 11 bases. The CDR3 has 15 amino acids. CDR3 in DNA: TGTGCCAGCAGCTTAACTACAGGGGGCGCAACACCCCTCCACTTT. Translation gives CASSLTTGGATPLHF. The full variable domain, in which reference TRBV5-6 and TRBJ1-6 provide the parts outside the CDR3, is DAGVTQSPTHLIKTRGQQVTLRCSPKSGHDTVSWYQQALGQGPQFIFQYYEEEERQRGNFPDRFSGHQFPNYSSELNVNALLLGDSALYLCASSLTTGGATPLHFGNGTRLTVT.

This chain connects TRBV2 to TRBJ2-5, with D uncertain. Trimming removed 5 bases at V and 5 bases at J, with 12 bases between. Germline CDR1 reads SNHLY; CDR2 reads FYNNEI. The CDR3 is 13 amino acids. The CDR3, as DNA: TGTGCCAGCAGTATCTCGGATAGGGAGACCCAGTACTTC. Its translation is CASSISDRETQYF.

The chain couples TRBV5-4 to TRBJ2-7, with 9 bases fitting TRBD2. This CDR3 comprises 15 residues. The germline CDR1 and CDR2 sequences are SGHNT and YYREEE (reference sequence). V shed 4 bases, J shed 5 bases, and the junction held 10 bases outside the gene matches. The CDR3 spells CASSRVAGATNEQYF. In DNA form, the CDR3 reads TGTGCCAGCAGCCGCGTAGCGGGAGCGACTAACGAGCAGTACTTC. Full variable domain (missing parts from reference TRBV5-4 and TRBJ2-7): ETGVTQSPTHLIKTRGQQVTLRCSSQSGHNTVSWYQQALGQGPQFIFQYYREEENGRGNFPPRFSGLQFPNYSSELNVNALELDDSALYLCASSRVAGATNEQYFGPGTRLTVT.

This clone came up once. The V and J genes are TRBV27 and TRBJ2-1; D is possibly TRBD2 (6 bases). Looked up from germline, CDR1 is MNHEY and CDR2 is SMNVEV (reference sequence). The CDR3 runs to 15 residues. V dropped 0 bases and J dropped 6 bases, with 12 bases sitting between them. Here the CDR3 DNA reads TGTGCCAGCAGTTTATCGTCTAGCGTGGCCAATGAGCAGTTCTTC. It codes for CASSLSSSVANEQFF.

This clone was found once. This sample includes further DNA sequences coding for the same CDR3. The CDR3 here is CASSHRQGQNLGNTIYF. The CDR3 region has the DNA TGTGCCAGCAGTCACAGACAGGGCCAAAACCTGGGCAACACCATATATTTT. J is TRBJ1-3 and V is TRBV25-1; 7 bases are a match to TRBD1. CDR1 is MGHDK and CDR2 is SYGVNS in the germline V gene. The trim removed 5 bases at V and 7 bases at J, leaving 17 bases unmatched. The CDR3 has 17 residues.

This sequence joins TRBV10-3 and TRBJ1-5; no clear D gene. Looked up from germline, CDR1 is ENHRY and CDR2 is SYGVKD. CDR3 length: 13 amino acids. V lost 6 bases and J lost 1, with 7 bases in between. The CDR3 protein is CAISPFSNQPQHF. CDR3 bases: TGTGCCATCAGCCCTTTCAGCAATCAGCCCCAGCATTTT.

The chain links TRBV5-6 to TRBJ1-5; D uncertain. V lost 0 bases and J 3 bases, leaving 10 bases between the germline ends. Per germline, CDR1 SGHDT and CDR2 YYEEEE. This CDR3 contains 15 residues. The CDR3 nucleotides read TGTGCCAGCAGCTTGGGAGGGTATGACAATCAGCCCCAGCATTTT. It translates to CASSLGGYDNQPQHF.

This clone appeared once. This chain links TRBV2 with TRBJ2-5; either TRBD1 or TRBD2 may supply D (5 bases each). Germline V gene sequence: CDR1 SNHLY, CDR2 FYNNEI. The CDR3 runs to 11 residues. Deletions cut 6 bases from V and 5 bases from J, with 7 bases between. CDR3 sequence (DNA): TGTGCCAGCAGAGGGGAGGAGACCCAGTACTTC. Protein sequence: CASRGEETQYF.

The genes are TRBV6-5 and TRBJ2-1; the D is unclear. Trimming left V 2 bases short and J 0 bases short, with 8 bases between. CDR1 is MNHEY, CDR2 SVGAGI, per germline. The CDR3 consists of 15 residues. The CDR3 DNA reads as TGTGCCAGCAGTTACGGGGTGAGCTCCTACAATGAGCAGTTCTTC. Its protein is CASSYGVSSYNEQFF.

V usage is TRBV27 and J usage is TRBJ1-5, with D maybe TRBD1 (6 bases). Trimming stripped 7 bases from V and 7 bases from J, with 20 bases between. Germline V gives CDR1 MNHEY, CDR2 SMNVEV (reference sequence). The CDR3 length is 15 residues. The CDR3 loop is CASTPRGDRGQPQHF. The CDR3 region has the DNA TGTGCCAGCACCCCGAGGGGGGATCGTGGACAGCCCCAGCATTTT.

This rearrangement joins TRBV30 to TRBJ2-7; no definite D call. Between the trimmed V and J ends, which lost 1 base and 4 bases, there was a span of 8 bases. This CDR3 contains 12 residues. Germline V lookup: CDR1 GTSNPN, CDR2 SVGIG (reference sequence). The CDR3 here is CAWSEGQYEQYF. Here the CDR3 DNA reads TGTGCCTGGAGTGAGGGCCAGTACGAGCAGTACTTC.

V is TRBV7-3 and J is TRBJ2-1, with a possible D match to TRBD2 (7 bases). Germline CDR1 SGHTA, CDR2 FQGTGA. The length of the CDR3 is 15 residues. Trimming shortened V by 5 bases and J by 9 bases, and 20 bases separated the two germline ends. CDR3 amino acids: CASSLGGLTGSEQFF. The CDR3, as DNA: TGTGCCAGCAGCCTAGGGGGACTAACGGGGTCTGAGCAGTTCTTC.

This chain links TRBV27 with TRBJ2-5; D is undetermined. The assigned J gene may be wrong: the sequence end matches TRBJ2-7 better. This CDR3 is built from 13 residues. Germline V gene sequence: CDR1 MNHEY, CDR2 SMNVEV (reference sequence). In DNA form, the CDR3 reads TGTGCCAGCAGTCCCGTAGCTGCTACCGAGCAGTACTTC. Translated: CASSPVAATEQYF.

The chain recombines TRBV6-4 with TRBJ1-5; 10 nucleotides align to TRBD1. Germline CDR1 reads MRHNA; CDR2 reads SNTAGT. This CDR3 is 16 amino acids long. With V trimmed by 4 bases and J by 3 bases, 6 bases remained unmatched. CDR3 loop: CASSAPGTGDNQPQHF. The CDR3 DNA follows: TGTGCCAGCAGTGCCCCCGGGACAGGGGACAATCAGCCCCAGCATTTT.

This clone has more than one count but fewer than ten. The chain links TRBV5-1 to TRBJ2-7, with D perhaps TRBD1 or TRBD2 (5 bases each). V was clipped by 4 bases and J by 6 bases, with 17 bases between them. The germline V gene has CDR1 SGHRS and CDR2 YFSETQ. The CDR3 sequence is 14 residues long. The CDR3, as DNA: TGCGCCAGCAGCCCCGGGGCCCCCGGTGGCGAGCAGTACTTC. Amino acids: CASSPGAPGGEQYF.

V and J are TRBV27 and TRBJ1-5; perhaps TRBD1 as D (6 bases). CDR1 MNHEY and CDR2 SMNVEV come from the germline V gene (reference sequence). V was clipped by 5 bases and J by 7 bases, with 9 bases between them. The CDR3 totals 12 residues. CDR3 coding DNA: TGTGCCAGCAGTACCAGGGGCCAGCCCCAGCATTTT. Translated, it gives CASSTRGQPQHF.

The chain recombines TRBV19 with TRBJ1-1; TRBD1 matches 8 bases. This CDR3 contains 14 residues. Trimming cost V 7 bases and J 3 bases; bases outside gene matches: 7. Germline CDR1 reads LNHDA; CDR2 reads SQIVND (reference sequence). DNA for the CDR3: TGTGCCAGTAATCCCAGGGGGCTCTACACTGAAGCTTTCTTT. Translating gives CASNPRGLYTEAFF. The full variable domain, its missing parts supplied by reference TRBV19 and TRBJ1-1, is DGGITQSPKYLFRKEGQNVTLSCEQNLNHDAMYWYRQDPGQGLRLIYYSQIVNDFQKGDIAEGYSVSREKKESFPLTVTSAQKNPTAFYLCASNPRGLYTEAFFGQGTRLTVV.